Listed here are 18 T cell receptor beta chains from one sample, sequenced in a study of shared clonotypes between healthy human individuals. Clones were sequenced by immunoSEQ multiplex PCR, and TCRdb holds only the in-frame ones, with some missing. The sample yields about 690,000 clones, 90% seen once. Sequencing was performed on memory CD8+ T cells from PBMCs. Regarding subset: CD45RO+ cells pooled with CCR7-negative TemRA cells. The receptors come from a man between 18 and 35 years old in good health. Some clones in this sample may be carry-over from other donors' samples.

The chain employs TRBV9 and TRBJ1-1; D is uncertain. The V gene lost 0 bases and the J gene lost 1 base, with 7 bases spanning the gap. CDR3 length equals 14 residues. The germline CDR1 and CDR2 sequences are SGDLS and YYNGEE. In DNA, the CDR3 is TGTGCCAGCAGCGTAGAACAGAAGAACACTGAAGCTTTCTTT. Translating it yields CASSVEQKNTEAFF.

CDR3 protein: CASSKARQRYNEQFF. The CDR3 nucleotides read TGTGCCAGCAGCAAAGCGCGACAGAGATACAATGAGCAGTTCTTC. The rearrangement uses TRBV21-1 and TRBJ2-1; the D call in the table, TRBD1, was not verified against the DNA. TRBV21-1 is marked as a pseudogene. The CDR3 extends over 15 amino acids.

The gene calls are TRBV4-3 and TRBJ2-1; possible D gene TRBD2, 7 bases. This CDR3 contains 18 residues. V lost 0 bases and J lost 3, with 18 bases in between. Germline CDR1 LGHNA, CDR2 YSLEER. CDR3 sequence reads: CASSQDLGGDTHYNEQFF. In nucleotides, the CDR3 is TGCGCCAGCAGCCAAGATCTGGGGGGGGACACTCACTACAATGAGCAGTTCTTC.

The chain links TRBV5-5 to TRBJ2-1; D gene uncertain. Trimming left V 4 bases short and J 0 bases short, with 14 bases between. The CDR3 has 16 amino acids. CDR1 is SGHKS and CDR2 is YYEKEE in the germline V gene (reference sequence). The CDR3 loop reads CASSPTRLRSYNEQFF. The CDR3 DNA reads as TGTGCCAGCAGCCCGACGCGACTCCGCTCCTACAATGAGCAGTTCTTC.

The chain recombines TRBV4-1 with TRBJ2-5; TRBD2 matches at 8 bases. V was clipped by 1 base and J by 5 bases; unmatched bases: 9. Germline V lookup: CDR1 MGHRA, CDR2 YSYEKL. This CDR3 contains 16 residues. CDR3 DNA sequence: TGCGCCAGCAGCCAAGTCACCGGGGGGGATGATGAGACCCAGTACTTC. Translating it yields CASSQVTGGDDETQYF.

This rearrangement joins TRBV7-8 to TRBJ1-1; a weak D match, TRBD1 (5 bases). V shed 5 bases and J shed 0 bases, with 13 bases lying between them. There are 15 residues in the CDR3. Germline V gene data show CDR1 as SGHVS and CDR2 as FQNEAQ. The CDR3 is CASSEGPNLNTEAFF. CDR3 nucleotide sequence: TGTGCCAGCAGCGAGGGGCCAAATCTGAACACTGAAGCTTTCTTT.

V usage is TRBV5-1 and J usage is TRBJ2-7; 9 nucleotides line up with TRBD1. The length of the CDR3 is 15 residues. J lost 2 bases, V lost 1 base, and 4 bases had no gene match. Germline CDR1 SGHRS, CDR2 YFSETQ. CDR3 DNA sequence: TGCGCCAGCAGCTTGAGACAGGGGGATGCCTACGAGCAGTACTTC. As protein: CASSLRQGDAYEQYF.

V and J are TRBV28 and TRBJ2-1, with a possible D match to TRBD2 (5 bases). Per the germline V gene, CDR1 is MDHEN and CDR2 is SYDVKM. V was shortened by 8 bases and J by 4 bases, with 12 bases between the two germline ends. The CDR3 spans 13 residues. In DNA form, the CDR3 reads TGTGCCAGCGTTACTAGATTATACAATGAGCAGTTCTTC. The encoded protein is CASVTRLYNEQFF. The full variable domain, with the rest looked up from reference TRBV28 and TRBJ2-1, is DVKVTQSSRYLVKRTGEKVFLECVQDMDHENMFWYRQDPGLGLRLIYFSYDVKMKEKGDIPEGYSVSREKKERFSLILESASTNQTSMYLCASVTRLYNEQFFGPGTRLTVL.

In nucleotides, the CDR3 is TGTGCCAGCAGCTTGTGGTCTCTCTGGACGAACACCGGGGAGCTGTTTTTT. Protein: CASSLWSLWTNTGELFF. The chain uses TRBV5-5 and TRBJ2-2; D unresolved. The CDR3 sequence is 17 residues long. Germline-derived CDR1 and CDR2 are SGHKS and YYEKEE (reference sequence). Trimming removed 1 base from V and 0 bases from J, with 13 bases in between.

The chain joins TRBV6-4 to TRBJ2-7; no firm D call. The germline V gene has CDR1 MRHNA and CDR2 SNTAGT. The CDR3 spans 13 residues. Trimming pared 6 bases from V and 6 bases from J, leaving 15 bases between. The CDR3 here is CASSHRLVFEQYF. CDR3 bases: TGTGCCAGCAGCCACCGACTCGTTTTCGAGCAGTACTTC.

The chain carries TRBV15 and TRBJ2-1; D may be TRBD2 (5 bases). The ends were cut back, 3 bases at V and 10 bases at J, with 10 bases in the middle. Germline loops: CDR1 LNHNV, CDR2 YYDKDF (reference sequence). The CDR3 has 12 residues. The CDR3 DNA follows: TGTGCCACCAGCAGGACTACACGAGAGCAGTTCTTC. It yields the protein CATSRTTREQFF.

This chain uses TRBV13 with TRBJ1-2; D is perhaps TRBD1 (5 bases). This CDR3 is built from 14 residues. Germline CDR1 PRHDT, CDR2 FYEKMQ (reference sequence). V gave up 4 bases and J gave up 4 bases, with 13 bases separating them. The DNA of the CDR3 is TGTGCCAGCAGCTCGAGCCAGGGAGGCTATGGCTACACCTTC. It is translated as CASSSSQGGYGYTF.

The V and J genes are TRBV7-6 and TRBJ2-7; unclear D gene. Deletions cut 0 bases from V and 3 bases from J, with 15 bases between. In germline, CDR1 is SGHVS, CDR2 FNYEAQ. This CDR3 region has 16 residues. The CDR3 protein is CASSLAHRSWFYEQYF. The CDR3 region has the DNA TGTGCCAGCAGCTTAGCGCATAGGTCTTGGTTCTACGAGCAGTACTTC.

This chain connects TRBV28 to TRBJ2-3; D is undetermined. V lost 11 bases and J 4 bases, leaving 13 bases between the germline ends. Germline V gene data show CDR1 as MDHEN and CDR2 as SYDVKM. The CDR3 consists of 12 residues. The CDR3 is CAARHRADTQYF. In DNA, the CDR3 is TGTGCCGCACGACATAGGGCAGATACGCAGTATTTT.

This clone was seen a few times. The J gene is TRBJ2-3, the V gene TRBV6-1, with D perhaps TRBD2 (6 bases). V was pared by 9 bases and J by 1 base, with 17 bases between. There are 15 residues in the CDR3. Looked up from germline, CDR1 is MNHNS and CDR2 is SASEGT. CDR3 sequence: CASRDLAGGTDTQYF. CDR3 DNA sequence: TGTGCCAGTAGGGACTTAGCCGGGGGCACAGATACGCAGTATTTT.

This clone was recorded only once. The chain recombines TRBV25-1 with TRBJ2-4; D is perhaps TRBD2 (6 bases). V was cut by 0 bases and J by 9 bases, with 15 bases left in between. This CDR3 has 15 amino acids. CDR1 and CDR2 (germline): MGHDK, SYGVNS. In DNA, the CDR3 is TGTGCCAGCAGTGAATACGCAGGACCCGGGGGCATTCAGTACTTC. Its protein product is CASSEYAGPGGIQYF.

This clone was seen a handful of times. The CDR3: CASSLVGGPTTDTQYF. The CDR3 DNA is TGTGCCAGCAGCCTAGTGGGCGGTCCTACCACAGATACGCAGTATTTT. The chain carries TRBV7-3 and TRBJ2-3; D gene ambiguous. Germline V gives CDR1 SGHTA, CDR2 FQGTGA. The V and J ends lost 5 bases and 2 bases respectively, with 17 bases between them. The length of the CDR3 is 16 residues.

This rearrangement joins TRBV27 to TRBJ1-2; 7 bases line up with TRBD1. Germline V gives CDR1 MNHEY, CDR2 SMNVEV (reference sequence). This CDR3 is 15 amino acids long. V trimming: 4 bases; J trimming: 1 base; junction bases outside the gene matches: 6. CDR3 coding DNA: TGTGCCAGCAGTTCAAGGACAGGACTTAACTATGGCTACACCTTC. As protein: CASSSRTGLNYGYTF.